One and the same sample provided the 10 T cell receptor beta chains below, sequenced in a study of T cell changes during pregnancy in multiple sclerosis. The data were produced by immunoSEQ multiplex PCR, yet TCRdb's version contains in-frame clones alone and is incomplete. The sample shows tens of thousands of clones, 75% to 95% of them seen only once. This sample comprised CD4+ T cells from peripheral blood mononuclear cells, obtained in the second trimester of pregnancy. The receptors stem from a female donor with multiple sclerosis, enrolled in a pregnancy study.

The chain links TRBV4-1 to TRBJ2-5; tentative D call: TRBD2 (5 bases). The V end lost 0 bases, the J end lost 5 bases, and 13 bases lay between the germline ends. In germline, CDR1 is MGHRA, CDR2 YSYEKL. The length of the CDR3 is 15 residues. CDR3 amino acids: CASSQEPSLWETQYF. The CDR3 bases are TGCGCCAGCAGCCAAGAGCCTAGCTTGTGGGAGACCCAGTACTTC.

This chain uses TRBV12-5 with TRBJ2-1; perhaps TRBD2 as D (6 bases). The CDR3 runs to 12 residues. The V gene's germline CDR1 is LGHNT and CDR2 FRNRAP. V was cut by 3 bases and J by 9 bases, with 9 bases left in between. Here the CDR3 DNA reads TGTGCTAGTGGTTTCCGGGGAGGTGAGCAGTTCTTC. It is translated as CASGFRGGEQFF.

The chain has TRBV27 and TRBJ1-2, with 8 nucleotides matching TRBD1. The CDR3 contains 15 residues. V was clipped by 4 bases and J by 4 bases; unmatched bases: 8. CDR1 is MNHEY, CDR2 SMNVEV, per germline (reference sequence). For the CDR3, the DNA is TGTGCCAGCAGTTCCACGGCAGGGGGCTTCTATGGCTACACCTTC. Translating gives CASSSTAGGFYGYTF.

This chain links TRBV13 with TRBJ2-1, with D maybe TRBD1 (6 bases). Germline values: CDR1 PRHDT, CDR2 FYEKMQ (reference sequence). This CDR3 is built from 12 residues. Trimming left V 3 bases short and J 10 bases short, with 10 bases between. The CDR3 loop is CASSLRGSEQFF. Written as DNA, the CDR3 is TGTGCCAGCAGCTTGAGGGGGTCAGAGCAGTTCTTC.

V is TRBV18 and J is TRBJ2-7; D remains ambiguous. Trimming pared 1 base from V and 1 base from J, leaving 5 bases between. CDR3 length: 13 amino acids. CDR1 KGHSH and CDR2 LQKENI come from the germline V gene. CDR3 sequence: CASSPLLSYEQYF. In DNA, the CDR3 is TGTGCCAGCTCACCACTATTGTCCTACGAGCAGTACTTC.

The V gene is TRBV27, the J gene TRBJ1-4; D unresolved. There are 11 residues in the CDR3. CDR1 is MNHEY, CDR2 SMNVEV, per germline (reference sequence). V shed 6 bases and J shed 4 bases, with 3 bases lying between them. The CDR3 protein is CASRSNEKLFF. The CDR3 DNA follows: TGTGCCAGCAGGAGTAATGAAAAACTGTTTTTT.

J is TRBJ2-7 and V is TRBV7-8; 9 nucleotides agree with TRBD2. The CDR3 contains 16 residues. J lost 6 bases, V lost 3 bases, and 12 bases had no gene match. Germline V gene data show CDR1 as SGHVS and CDR2 as FQNEAQ. CDR3 DNA: TGTGCCAGCAGCTTGTTTTTAGCGGGAGTCGGCGGCGAGCAGTACTTC. As protein: CASSLFLAGVGGEQYF.

The V gene is TRBV5-1, the J gene TRBJ2-1, with TRBD2 as a possible D gene (6 bases). The V gene lost 0 bases and the J gene lost 9 bases, with 13 bases spanning the gap. This CDR3 has 14 residues. CDR1 and CDR2 (germline): SGHRS, YFSETQ. The CDR3 reads CASSLVVLGGEQFF. CDR3 DNA: TGCGCCAGCAGCTTGGTTGTGTTGGGGGGTGAGCAGTTCTTC. Based on the CDR3 plus reference TRBV5-1 and TRBJ2-1, the full variable domain is KAGVTQTPRYLIKTRGQQVTLSCSPISGHRSVSWYQQTPGQGLQFLFEYFSETQRNKGNFPGRFSGRQFSNSRSEMNVSTLELGDSALYLCASSLVVLGGEQFFGPGTRLTVL.

This chain joins TRBV9 and TRBJ2-5; 11 bases are shared with TRBD2. J was trimmed by 4 bases and V by 2 bases; bases with no gene match: 1. CDR3 length equals 14 residues. The germline V gene has CDR1 SGDLS and CDR2 YYNGEE. The CDR3 protein is CASSVTSGRETQYF. The CDR3 region has the DNA TGTGCCAGCAGCGTCACTAGCGGGAGAGAGACCCAGTACTTC. Using reference TRBV9 and TRBJ2-5 for the parts outside the CDR3, the full variable domain is DSGVTQTPKHLITATGQRVTLRCSPRSGDLSVYWYQQSLDQGLQFLIQYYNGEERAKGNILERFSAQQFPDLHSELNLSSLELGDSALYFCASSVTSGRETQYFGPGTRLLVL.

The chain recombines TRBV12-5 with TRBJ2-1; 8 bases map to TRBD1. CDR3 size: 13 residues. Unmatched junction bases numbered 0, after V lost 2 bases and J lost 6 bases. The V gene's germline CDR1 is LGHNT and CDR2 FRNRAP. The CDR3 bases are TGTGCTAGTGGTTTGACAGGGGGCAATGAGCAGTTCTTC. It translates to CASGLTGGNEQFF.